Sequencing of this T cell receptor (beta chain) was carried out in a study of blood T cell repertoires in COVID-19. Study as a whole: Acute and convalescent COVID-19 specimens originated in the United States, Italy and Spain. In each case, the material was cDNA or gDNA derived from T cells, B-cell-depleted T cells, or PBMCs.

The authors' processing: Estimates of nucleated cell counts were drawn from the amplification of reference gene primers. Profiling relied on immunoSEQ multiplex PCR, and the TCRdb table lists in-frame clones only, not all of them. That table is the source of V, J and clone size, and D and trimming were worked out from the DNA. Of about 200,000 clones in the sample, about 84% were seen once. Participants, about 18 to 90 years old, spanned around 26 US areas. This clonotype originated in a woman aged 35 to 49 with acute COVID-19. Specimen: PBMCs or T cells enriched from blood (not recorded which).

CDR3 loop: CASSSLAGGGNSPLHF. The DNA for the CDR3 is TGTGCCAGCAGTTCGTTAGCAGGGGGCGGTAATTCACCCCTCCACTTT. V and J are TRBV28 and TRBJ1-6; 8 positions agree with TRBD1. Germline-derived CDR1 and CDR2 are MDHEN and SYDVKM. This CDR3 is 16 amino acids long. V lost 4 bases and J lost 6; bases outside the gene matches: 8.